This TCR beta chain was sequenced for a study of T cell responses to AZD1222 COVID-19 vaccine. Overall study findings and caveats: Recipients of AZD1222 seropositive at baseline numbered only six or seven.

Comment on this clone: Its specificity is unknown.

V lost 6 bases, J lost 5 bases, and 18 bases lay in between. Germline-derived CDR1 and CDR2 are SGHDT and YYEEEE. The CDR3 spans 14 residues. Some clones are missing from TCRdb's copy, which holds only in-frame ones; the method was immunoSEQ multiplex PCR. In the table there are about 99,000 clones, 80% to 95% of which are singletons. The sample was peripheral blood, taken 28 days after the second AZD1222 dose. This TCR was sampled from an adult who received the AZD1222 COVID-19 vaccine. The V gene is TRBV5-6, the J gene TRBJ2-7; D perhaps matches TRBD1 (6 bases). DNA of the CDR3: TGTGCCAGCACCCCAGGGACACCTGTACACGAGCAGTACTTC. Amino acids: CASTPGTPVHEQYF.